The 5 T cell receptor beta chains below were found in one sample sequenced in a study of T cells in women clearing cervical HPV infection. Sequencing used immunoSEQ multiplex PCR; TCRdb keeps in-frame clones, though not all of them. This sample contains about 33,000 clones. The sequencing sample was made of blood buffy coat. The source of these receptors is a woman aged 18-70 years with a cervical HPV16 infection that either progressed to CIN3+ or cleared (not recorded which).

With respect to this clone: The DNA ends 3 residues before the CDR3 does, and the rest of the CDR3 is filled in from the germline J gene. The chain links TRBV24-1 to TRBJ2-1; TRBD2 agrees at 11 bases. The CDR3 runs 17 residues. The ends lost 1 base at V and 7 bases at J; junction bases unmatched: 8. Germline loops: CDR1 KGHDR, CDR2 SFDVKD. CDR3 region: CATSDFTLAGEANEQFF. CDR3 DNA, as far as it was read: TGTGCCACCAGTGATTTCACACTAGCGGGAGAGGCGAATGAG.

Worth noting for this clone: The read ends 3 residues before the CDR3 terminus; that terminus is restored from the germline J gene. V usage is TRBV7-9 and J usage is TRBJ1-5, with no clear D. The V and J ends lost 9 bases and 0 bases respectively, with 9 bases between them. Germline CDR1 reads SEHNR; CDR2 reads FQNEAQ (reference sequence). This CDR3 has 13 residues. The sequenced part of the CDR3 DNA is TGTGCCAGTTCTCAGTATAGCAATCAGCCC. Its protein is CASSQYSNQP. In full, the CDR3 reads CASSQYSNQPQHF.

In the case of this clone: The read ends 3 residues shy of where the CDR3 ends; the end is completed using the germline J gene. The chain links TRBV10-3 to TRBJ1-5; D might be TRBD1 (6 bases). Germline values: CDR1 ENHRY, CDR2 SYGVKD. With 0 bases removed from V and 3 bases from J, the gap between germline ends came to 12 bases. This CDR3 has 16 amino acids. The DNA read from the CDR3 is TGTGCCATCAGTGAGTCGCGGGGGGGGCTCAATCAGCCC. Translated, it gives CAISESRGGLNQP. From start to end, the CDR3 is CAISESRGGLNQPQHF.

A remark on this clone: The read terminates 3 residues ahead of where the CDR3 ends, so the germline J gene completes it. The gene calls are TRBV20-1 and TRBJ2-7; 9 bases are a match to TRBD2. The V gene end was trimmed by 6 bases and the J gene end by 4 bases; junction bases not matched to a gene: 13. CDR1 DFQATT and CDR2 SNEGSKA come from the germline V gene (reference sequence). The CDR3 has 15 amino acids. The CDR3 DNA, read in part, is TGCAGTGCCGCCCCCGTGACTAGCGGAACATACGAG. Translation gives CSAAPVTSGTYE. The full CDR3 protein reads CSAAPVTSGTYEQYF.

As to this clone: The read falls 3 residues short of the CDR3 end, and the missing part is taken from the germline J gene. This chain uses TRBV5-4 with TRBJ2-3; TRBD2 matches at 8 bases. In germline, CDR1 is SGHNT, CDR2 YYREEE (reference sequence). The CDR3 runs to 15 residues. CDR3 sequence reads: CASSSVGGGRETQYF. The sequenced part of the CDR3 DNA is TGTGCCAGCAGCTCTGTTGGCGGGGGGAGGGAGACG.